This T cell receptor beta chain was captured in a study of blood T cell repertoires in COVID-19. V shed 0 bases and J 7 bases; nucleotides not matched to a gene: 8. The CDR3 is made up of 17 amino acids. The V gene's germline CDR1 is MNHEY and CDR2 SVGEGT. Original handling: Amplification with reference gene primers provided the estimates of nucleated cell counts. The method was immunoSEQ multiplex PCR; TCRdb's version includes in-frame clones alone and lacks a portion of them. The DNA gave D and trimming, while V, J and clone size come from that table. Among tens of thousands of clones listed, about 90% were seen once.

This TCR derives from a human donor in a cohort sampled during active COVID-19. The sequencing sample was made of peripheral blood. The rearrangement uses TRBV6-2 or TRBV6-3 and TRBJ2-1, with 11 bases lining up with TRBD1. The CDR3: CASSYSFGTGGNNEQFF. Written as DNA, the CDR3 is TGTGCCAGCAGTTACTCATTCGGGACAGGGGGGAATAATGAGCAGTTCTTC.